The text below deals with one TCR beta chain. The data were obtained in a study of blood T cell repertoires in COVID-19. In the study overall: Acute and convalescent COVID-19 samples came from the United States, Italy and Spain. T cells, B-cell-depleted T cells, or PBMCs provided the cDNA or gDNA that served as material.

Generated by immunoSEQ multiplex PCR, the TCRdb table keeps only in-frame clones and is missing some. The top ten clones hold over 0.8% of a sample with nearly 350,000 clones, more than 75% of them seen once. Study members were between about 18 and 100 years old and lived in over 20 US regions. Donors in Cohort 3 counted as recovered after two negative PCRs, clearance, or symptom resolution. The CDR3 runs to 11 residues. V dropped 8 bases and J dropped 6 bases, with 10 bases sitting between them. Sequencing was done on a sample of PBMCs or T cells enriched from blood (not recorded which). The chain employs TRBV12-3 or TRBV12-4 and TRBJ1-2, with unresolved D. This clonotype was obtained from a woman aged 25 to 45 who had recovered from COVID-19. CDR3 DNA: TGTGCCAGCGGGATAGCGGATGGCTACACCTTC. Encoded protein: CASGIADGYTF.